The rows below give T cell receptor beta chains drawn from one sample of a study of T cell responses to AZD1222 COVID-19 vaccine. Clones were sequenced by immunoSEQ multiplex PCR, and TCRdb holds only the in-frame ones, with some missing. The sample yields around 150,000 clones, about 90% seen once. Material: peripheral blood, obtained on day 0 of MenACWY control vaccination. These receptors were obtained from an adult in good health. CDR3s leave out the opening cysteine and the closing phenylalanine or tryptophan. Each record gives: V gene, D gene, clone size, J gene, CDR3 protein. A D gene is named only where the DNA matches it firmly. Clone size, where shown, is once, few, many, or a class for clones that have expanded.

>TRBV5-1|TRBD1|NA|TRBJ1-1
ASSFNPQTGANTEAF
>TRBV28|NA|NA|TRBJ1-2
ASSHKDGYT
>TRBV19|TRBD1|NA|TRBJ1-2
ASRQGANVLYGYT
>TRBV19|NA|NA|TRBJ1-2
ASSSRTPPYGYT
>TRBV19|NA|NA|TRBJ1-1
ASTSQGGSTEAF
>TRBV6-2/TRBV6-3|NA|NA|TRBJ2-7
ASSLDGSYEQY
>TRBV10-1|TRBD1|NA|TRBJ2-7
ASSDGTGAYEQY
>TRBV6-4|NA|NA|TRBJ1-2
ASSDEGRWYGYT
>TRBV11-2|NA|once|TRBJ2-7
ASSQRTDGQY
>TRBV6-2/TRBV6-3|NA|once|TRBJ2-7
ASSYNPSRQY
>TRBV9|NA|NA|TRBJ1-4
ASSVSQYNEKLF
>TRBV19|TRBD1|NA|TRBJ1-6
ASSISGTGDSPLH
>TRBV24-1|NA|NA|TRBJ1-3
ATSDPLQEYGDTIY
>TRBV19|TRBD2|NA|TRBJ2-2
ASSIGGGTGELF
>TRBV5-1|NA|NA|TRBJ1-1
ASSIGQPGMNTEAF
>TRBV19|NA|NA|TRBJ1-4
ASLPNGVTNEKLF
>TRBV4-1|NA|NA|TRBJ1-2
ASSQELGVSGYGYT
>TRBV6-4|TRBD1|NA|TRBJ1-5
ASSDPLTGTGDYSNQPQH
>TRBV7-2|TRBD2|NA|TRBJ2-3
ASSLNPSGNLGDTQY
>TRBV6-4|TRBD2|NA|TRBJ2-1
ASSELAGYNEQF
>TRBV7-9|TRBD1|NA|TRBJ1-1
ASSSGTGGTEAF
>TRBV28|TRBD1|NA|TRBJ1-2
ASSPGTGRYGYT
>TRBV9|NA|once|TRBJ2-1
ASSVVGSSSNEQF
>TRBV19|TRBD1|once|TRBJ1-2
ASSITGTGDGGGYT
>TRBV6-5|TRBD2|NA|TRBJ2-1
ASSYGRGSSDEQF
>TRBV24-1|TRBD2|NA|TRBJ2-1
ATSEPGLAGGNEQF
>TRBV7-9|NA|NA|TRBJ1-2
ASSFNRDGYT
>TRBV12-3/TRBV12-4|NA|NA|TRBJ1-2
ASSPTTRGGYT
>TRBV9|TRBD1|NA|TRBJ1-5
ASSVEGGLGQPQH
>TRBV28|NA|NA|TRBJ2-1
ASSLSHVSEQF
>TRBV28|NA|NA|TRBJ1-2
ASSSLLVYGYT
>TRBV5-1|NA|once|TRBJ2-7
ASSLGGYPLEQY
>TRBV5-6|NA|NA|TRBJ1-2
ASSFPTGGYT
>TRBV13|NA|NA|TRBJ2-1
ASSSTDAAYNEQF
>TRBV18|NA|NA|TRBJ1-1
ASSYLGAEAF
>TRBV10-3|TRBD1|NA|TRBJ1-4
AIGQGGNEKLF
>TRBV2|TRBD2|NA|TRBJ2-3
ASSWTSGNSDTQY
>TRBV19|TRBD1|NA|TRBJ1-1
ASSRGQGAPTEAF
>TRBV25-1|NA|NA|TRBJ1-6
ASSGGTGGYSPLH
>TRBV29-1|TRBD2|NA|TRBJ2-1
SVVLAANEQF
>TRBV7-3|TRBD2|NA|TRBJ2-1
ASGRLAGGSEQF
>TRBV24-1|NA|NA|TRBJ2-3
ATSDRDLPSTDTQY
>TRBV13|TRBD2|NA|TRBJ2-1
ASSFQREGQDEQF
>TRBV28|TRBD1|NA|TRBJ2-1
ASSDYRGNNEQF
>TRBV9|NA|NA|TRBJ2-1
ASGKGGEIGYNEQF
>TRBV12-3/TRBV12-4|NA|NA|TRBJ1-1
ASSSGLNTEAF
>TRBV30|TRBD2|NA|TRBJ2-7
AWSKLAGTLEQY
>TRBV6-2/TRBV6-3|NA|NA|TRBJ1-2
ASSQGIGYGYT
>TRBV18|NA|NA|TRBJ2-7
ASSPRSAGGTEQY
>TRBV7-3|NA|NA|TRBJ2-3
ASSFGVGSSTDTQY
>TRBV7-9|NA|NA|TRBJ2-4
ASSFAGQLAKNIQY
>TRBV7-3|TRBD1|NA|TRBJ1-4
ASSLKEGQRLNEKLF
>TRBV24-1|NA|NA|TRBJ2-2
ASQGGRTGELF
>TRBV7-3|TRBD1|NA|TRBJ1-2
ASSLRAVTGGRDYGYT
>TRBV4-1|NA|few|TRBJ1-1
ASSQDPRVTEAF